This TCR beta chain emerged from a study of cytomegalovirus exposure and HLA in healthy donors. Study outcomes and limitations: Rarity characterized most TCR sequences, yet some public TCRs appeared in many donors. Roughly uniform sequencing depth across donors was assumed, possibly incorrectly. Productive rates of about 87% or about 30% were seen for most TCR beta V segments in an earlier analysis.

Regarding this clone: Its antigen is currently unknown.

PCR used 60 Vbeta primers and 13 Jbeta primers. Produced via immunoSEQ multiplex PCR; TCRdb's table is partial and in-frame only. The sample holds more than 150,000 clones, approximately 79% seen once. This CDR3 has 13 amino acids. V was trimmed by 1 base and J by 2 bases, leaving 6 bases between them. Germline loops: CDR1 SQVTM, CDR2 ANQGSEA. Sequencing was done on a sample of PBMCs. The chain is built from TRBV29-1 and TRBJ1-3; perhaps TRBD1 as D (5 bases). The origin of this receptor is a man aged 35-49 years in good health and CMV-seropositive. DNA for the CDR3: TGCAGCGTTGAAGGGGGCCCTGGAAACACCATATATTTT. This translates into CSVEGGPGNTIYF.